This T cell receptor (beta chain) was sequenced in a study of cytomegalovirus exposure and HLA in healthy donors. The CDR3 sequence is 17 residues long. The ends lost 0 bases at V and 0 bases at J; junction bases unmatched: 4. Germline lookup yields CDR1 LGHNA and CDR2 YNFKEQ. The PCR employed 60 Vbeta primers together with 13 Jbeta primers. Libraries were prepared by immunoSEQ multiplex PCR; TCRdb keeps only in-frame clonotypes and omits some of them. The sample comprises roughly 190,000 clones, around nine tenths of which are singletons, and around 1.5% rests with the top ten. Sequencing was carried out using PBMCs. The chain has TRBV4-2 and TRBJ2-1; 8 nucleotides line up with TRBD2. This TCR was recovered from a woman in her late teens or twenties in good health and CMV-seronegative. The CDR3 sequence: CASSQDQAGVSYNEQFF. The CDR3 DNA sequence: TGTGCCAGCAGCCAAGATCAAGCGGGAGTCTCCTACAATGAGCAGTTCTTC.